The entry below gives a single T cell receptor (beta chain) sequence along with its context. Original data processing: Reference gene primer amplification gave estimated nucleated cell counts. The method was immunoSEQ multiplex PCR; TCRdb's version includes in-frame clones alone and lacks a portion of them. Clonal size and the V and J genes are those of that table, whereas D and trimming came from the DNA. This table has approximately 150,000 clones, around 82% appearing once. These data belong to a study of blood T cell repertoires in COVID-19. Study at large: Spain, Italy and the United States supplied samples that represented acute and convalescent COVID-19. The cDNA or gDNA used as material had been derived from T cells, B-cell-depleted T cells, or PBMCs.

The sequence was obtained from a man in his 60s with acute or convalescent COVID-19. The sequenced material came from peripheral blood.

The CDR3 protein is CSVEGSSYEQYF. CDR3 bases: TGCAGCGTTGAGGGCAGCTCCTACGAGCAGTACTTC. The rearrangement uses TRBV29-1 and TRBJ2-7; D is unresolved. The V and J ends lost 3 bases and 0 bases respectively, with 6 bases between them. Looked up from germline, CDR1 is SQVTM and CDR2 is ANQGSEA. The CDR3 extends over 12 amino acids.